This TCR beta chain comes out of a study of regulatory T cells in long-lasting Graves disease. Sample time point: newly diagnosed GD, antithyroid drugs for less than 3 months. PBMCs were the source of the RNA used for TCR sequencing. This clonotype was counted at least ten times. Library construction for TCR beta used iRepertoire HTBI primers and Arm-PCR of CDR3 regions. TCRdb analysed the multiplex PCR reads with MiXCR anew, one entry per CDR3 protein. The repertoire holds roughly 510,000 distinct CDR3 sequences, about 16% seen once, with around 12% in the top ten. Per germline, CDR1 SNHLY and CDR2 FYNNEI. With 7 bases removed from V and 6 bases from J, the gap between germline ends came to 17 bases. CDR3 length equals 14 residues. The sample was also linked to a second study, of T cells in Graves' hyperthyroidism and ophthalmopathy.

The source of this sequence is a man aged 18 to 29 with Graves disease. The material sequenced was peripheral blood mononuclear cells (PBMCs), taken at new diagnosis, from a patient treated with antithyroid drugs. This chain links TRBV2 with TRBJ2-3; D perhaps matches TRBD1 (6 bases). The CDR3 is CASTMGPRGDTQYF. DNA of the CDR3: TGTGCCAGCACTATGGGCCCGAGGGGGGATACGCAGTATTTT. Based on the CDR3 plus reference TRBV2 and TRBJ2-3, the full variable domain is EPEVTQTPSHQVTQMGQEVILRCVPISNHLYFYWYRQILGQKVEFLVSFYNNEISEKSEIFDDQFSVERPDGSNFTLKIRSTKLEDSAMYFCASTMGPRGDTQYFGPGTRLTVL.